Shown below are 5 T cell receptor beta chains from a single sample sequenced in a study of regulatory T cells in long-lasting Graves disease. Time point defined: persistent/refractory GD, antithyroid drugs over 5 years with positive TRAb. Isolated PBMC RNA provided the starting material for the TCR library. Arm-PCR with iRepertoire HTBI primers amplified the CDR3 regions for these TCR beta libraries. TCRdb re-called the multiplex PCR reads with MiXCR, one entry per CDR3 protein. The table records under 350,000 distinct CDR3 sequences, under 25% of them present only once. The sequenced sample was peripheral blood mononuclear cells (PBMCs), obtained when the disease was refractory, from a patient treated with antithyroid drugs. Receptors originate from a female donor with Graves disease.

This clonotype occurred a few times. The V gene is TRBV7-9, the J gene TRBJ1-1; D uncertain. V was pared by 2 bases and J by 3 bases, with 19 bases between. Per the germline V gene, CDR1 is SEHNR and CDR2 is FQNEAQ (reference sequence). The CDR3 sequence is 17 residues long. This chain's CDR3 is CASSLPCIGEGDTEAFF. In nucleotides, the CDR3 is TGTGCCAGCAGCTTACCTTGTATAGGTGAAGGAGACACTGAAGCTTTCTTT.

The chain joins TRBV10-3 to TRBJ2-7; 8 nucleotides align to TRBD2. Per germline, CDR1 ENHRY and CDR2 SYGVKD. J was trimmed by 6 bases and V by 7 bases; bases with no gene match: 5. CDR3 length equals 12 residues. DNA for the CDR3: TGTGCCATCACGACCGGGGGGGGCGAGCAGTACTTC. Its translation: CAITTGGGEQYF.

This chain links TRBV7-2 with TRBJ2-7; TRBD2 is a possible D gene (5 bases). The V end was cut by 5 bases, the J end by 0 bases, with 17 bases between. CDR1 and CDR2 (germline): SGHTA, FQGNSA. The CDR3 is made up of 16 amino acids. CDR3 in amino acids: CASSALVGGSSYEQYF. The CDR3 DNA reads TGTGCCAGCAGCGCACTCGTGGGTGGGAGCTCCTACGAGCAGTACTTC.

V gene TRBV9 combines with J gene TRBJ1-1; 7 nucleotides align to TRBD1. The CDR3 contains 15 residues. Germline values: CDR1 SGDLS, CDR2 YYNGEE. Trimming cost V 4 bases and J 4 bases; bases outside gene matches: 10. This chain's CDR3 is CASSPVTGRSTEAFF. The CDR3 region has the DNA TGTGCCAGCAGCCCCGTGACAGGGAGGTCCACTGAAGCTTTCTTT.

This clonotype was found many times. The gene calls are TRBV28 and TRBJ1-1, with 9 nucleotides matching TRBD1. Germline lookup yields CDR1 MDHEN and CDR2 SYDVKM. This CDR3 region has 16 residues. The J segment lost 0 bases and the V segment lost 4 bases, leaving 6 bases of the junction unmatched. CDR3 in DNA: TGTGCCAGCAGTTCCGGGACAGGGTATATGAACACTGAAGCTTTCTTT. The encoded protein is CASSSGTGYMNTEAFF.